This TCR beta chain was recorded in a study of cytotoxic CD8 clonotypes in ibrutinib-treated CLL. Study-wide context: Response sampling took place at median 12 months of treatment, range 6 to 36. Samples averaged around 280,000 productive templates and just under 95,000 productive rearrangements. Study observations and caveats: Clonality rose at ibrutinib response, held steady in sustained remission, and fell toward baseline at progression.

Remarks on this clone: Its antigen remains unidentified.

Germline CDR1 is MNHEY and CDR2 is SMNVEV (reference sequence). The CDR3 is 13 residues long. Trimming removed 2 bases from V and 4 bases from J, with 8 bases in between. With sequencing, the targeted depth ranged from 1 in 200,000 to 1 in 1 million T cells. Clones were sequenced by immunoSEQ multiplex PCR, and TCRdb holds only the in-frame ones, with some missing. The table includes 55,000 to 80,000 clones, about nine tenths detected once. Specimen: PBMCs, collected after 12 months of ibrutinib treatment. The sequence was collected from a human donor with chronic lymphocytic leukemia. The rearrangement joins TRBV27 to TRBJ1-2; D perhaps matches TRBD1 (6 bases). In DNA form, the CDR3 reads TGTGCCAGCAGTTTACAACAGGGCTATGGCTACACCTTC. Translated, it gives CASSLQQGYGYTF.